Reported below is one TCR beta chain. Exclusion applied to patients with autoimmune disease history or systemic immunosuppression. This entry belongs to a study of OX40 agonist ivuxolimab in advanced cancers. Study overall: Patients were treated with ivuxolimab, an agonistic anti-OX40 (CD134) antibody. The dose-escalation cohort had hepatocellular carcinoma, melanoma, renal cell or head and neck cancer.

Trimming left V 1 base short and J 2 bases short, with 1 base between. The CDR3 has 11 amino acids. Germline lookup yields CDR1 SGHKS and CDR2 YYEKEE (reference sequence). Repertoires were generated with immunoSEQ multiplex PCR, while TCRdb's copy carries only in-frame clones and drops some. This table has tens of thousands of clones, approximately 85% appearing once. This receptor was obtained from an adult with an advanced solid tumor such as melanoma, head and neck, liver or kidney cancer. The sequencing here drew on CD4+ or CD8+ T cells sorted from blood, taken in a trial of the OX40 agonist ivuxolimab. The rearrangement uses TRBV5-5 and TRBJ2-7, with D unclear. CDR3 in amino acids: CASSLTYEQYF. In DNA form, the CDR3 reads TGTGCCAGCAGCTTGACCTACGAGCAGTACTTC. Combining the CDR3 with reference TRBV5-5 and TRBJ2-7 gives the whole variable domain DAGVTQSPTHLIKTRGQQVTLRCSPISGHKSVSWYQQVLGQGPQFIFQYYEKEERGRGNFPDRFSARQFPNYSSELNVNALLLGDSALYLCASSLTYEQYFGPGTRLTVT.